A single sample gave rise to the 22 T cell receptor beta chains below, sequenced in a study of T-cell memory formation after mild COVID-19. TCRdb reprocessed the 5' RACE reads via MiXCR and lists one record per CDR3 protein. The sample holds about 390,000 distinct CDR3 sequences, roughly 15% seen once. Sequenced sample: PBMCs or a T cell subset sorted from them (not recorded which). Receptor source: a man in his late teens or twenties who had mild COVID-19 (a few samples of this study predate the infection). Cell type and time point are not known.

This clonotype was picked up a small number of times. V is TRBV4-1 and J is TRBJ1-6; TRBD1 matches at 7 bases. J lost 7 bases, V lost 4 bases, and 10 bases had no gene match. The CDR3 has 16 residues. CDR1 is MGHRA, CDR2 YSYEKL, per germline. In DNA form, the CDR3 reads TGCGCCAGCAGCCGAGACAGACAGGGTACGAATTCACCCCTCCACTTT. This codes for CASSRDRQGTNSPLHF.

The chain recombines TRBV11-2 with TRBJ2-6; D is perhaps TRBD1 (5 bases). Trimming took off 1 base at V and 0 bases at J, with 7 bases between the two ends. Looked up from germline, CDR1 is SGHAT and CDR2 is FQNNGV. CDR3 length: 16 amino acids. CDR3 DNA: TGTGCCAGCAGCTTAGGACAGAGCTCTGGGGCCAACGTCCTGACTTTC. Its protein is CASSLGQSSGANVLTF.

There are a few counts of this clonotype. The chain combines TRBV29-1 with TRBJ2-6; a weak D match, TRBD2 (5 bases). Looked up from germline, CDR1 is SQVTM and CDR2 is ANQGSEA. Trimming cost V 0 bases and J 2 bases, with 8 bases left between them. This CDR3 region has 15 residues. CDR3 DNA: TGCAGCGTTGAAGATGTGAGGGCTGGGGCCAACGTCCTGACTTTC. It yields the protein CSVEDVRAGANVLTF.

Only one count was recorded for this clonotype. Possible read error: a much larger clone is one base away. This chain links TRBV18 with TRBJ1-1; D ambiguous. Germline V gives CDR1 KGHSH, CDR2 LQKENI. The CDR3 contains 13 residues. CDR3 residues: CASSPPVNTEALF. The CDR3 region has the DNA TGTGCCAGCTCACCACCGGTGAACACTGAAGCTTTATTT.

This clonotype was seen a few times. The genes are TRBV20-1 and TRBJ2-3; D uncertain. V shed 6 bases and J shed 4 bases, with 23 bases lying between them. The CDR3 runs to 16 residues. CDR1 and CDR2 (germline): DFQATT, SNEGSKA (reference sequence). CDR3 in amino acids: CSAEPRKSRSADTQYF. The CDR3 DNA sequence: TGCAGTGCGGAGCCTCGGAAGTCCCGAAGCGCAGATACGCAGTATTTT.

This chain joins TRBV7-9 and TRBJ1-5; D is uncertain. Germline V gene data show CDR1 as SEHNR and CDR2 as FQNEAQ (reference sequence). With 5 bases removed from V and 11 bases from J, the gap between germline ends came to 16 bases. This CDR3 spans 13 amino acids. CDR3 residues: CASSEDGSWAQHF. Written as DNA, the CDR3 is TGTGCCAGCAGCGAGGACGGGTCATGGGCCCAGCATTTT.

The chain uses TRBV7-2 and TRBJ1-2; no definite D call. The germline CDR1 and CDR2 sequences are SGHTA and FQGNSA. The ends were cut back, 5 bases at V and 7 bases at J, with 17 bases in the middle. This CDR3 has 14 amino acids. The CDR3 DNA reads as TGTGCCAGCAGCCGAAGACCTGATCCTCGTGGCTACACCTTC. Protein product: CASSRRPDPRGYTF.

V usage is TRBV4-1 and J usage is TRBJ2-7; D call uncertain. Germline V gives CDR1 MGHRA, CDR2 YSYEKL. Trimming shortened V by 6 bases and J by 3 bases, and 18 bases separated the two germline ends. The CDR3 runs 15 residues. Here the CDR3 DNA reads TGCGCCAGCAGACAGCTTCAGTCCGACTTCTACGAGCAGTACTTC. It encodes CASRQLQSDFYEQYF.

This clonotype has more than one count but fewer than ten. V is TRBV5-1 and J is TRBJ1-2; 8 bases align to TRBD1. V shed 3 bases and J 8 bases; nucleotides not matched to a gene: 6. CDR1 is SGHRS, CDR2 YFSETQ, per germline. The CDR3 length is 13 residues. This CDR3 reads CASSSEGQVGYTF. CDR3 sequence (DNA): TGCGCCAGCAGCTCAGAGGGACAGGTGGGCTACACCTTC. Based on the CDR3 plus reference TRBV5-1 and TRBJ1-2, the full variable domain is KAGVTQTPRYLIKTRGQQVTLSCSPISGHRSVSWYQQTPGQGLQFLFEYFSETQRNKGNFPGRFSGRQFSNSRSEMNVSTLELGDSALYLCASSSEGQVGYTFGSGTRLTVV.

This clonotype was recorded many times. The V and J genes are TRBV6-5 and TRBJ2-7, with D unclear. V was shortened by 10 bases and J by 0 bases, with 7 bases between the two germline ends. The CDR3 has 11 amino acids. The germline V gene encodes CDR1 MNHEY and CDR2 SVGAGI. The CDR3 nucleotides read TGTGCCACCCGGAGCTCCTACGAGCAGTACTTC. Translated, it gives CATRSSYEQYF.

This clonotype came up a few times. The J gene is TRBJ1-1, the V gene TRBV5-6, with TRBD1 matching 8 bases. J was trimmed by 5 bases and V by 2 bases; bases with no gene match: 11. The CDR3 totals 16 residues. CDR1 is SGHDT, CDR2 YYEEEE, per germline. The CDR3 sequence: CASSFSGQGLGTEAFF. Written as DNA, the CDR3 is TGTGCCAGCAGCTTTAGCGGACAGGGCCTAGGGACTGAAGCTTTCTTT.

The chain has TRBV20-1 and TRBJ2-1; the match to TRBD1 covers 8 bases. The V segment lost 6 bases and the J segment 6 bases; nucleotides outside the gene matches: 13. The germline V gene encodes CDR1 DFQATT and CDR2 SNEGSKA (reference sequence). This CDR3 is 15 amino acids long. CDR3 DNA sequence: TGCAGTGCGGCAGGGGGCCCGAGAAATGGCAATGAGCAGTTCTTC. Translated, it gives CSAAGGPRNGNEQFF.

The rearrangement joins TRBV24-1 to TRBJ2-1; no clear D gene. Germline CDR1 and CDR2: KGHDR and SFDVKD. Between the trimmed V and J ends, which lost 4 bases and 0 bases, there was a span of 3 bases. CDR3 length: 13 residues. The CDR3 DNA is TGTGCCACCAGTGACGGCTCCTACAATGAGCAGTTCTTC. Translation: CATSDGSYNEQFF.

This clonotype has just a few counts. The chain employs TRBV7-2 and TRBJ2-1; a possible D gene is TRBD2 (7 bases). This CDR3 is 14 amino acids long. Germline V lookup: CDR1 SGHTA, CDR2 FQGNSA. V was cut by 6 bases and J by 7 bases, with 16 bases left in between. DNA of the CDR3: TGTGCCAGCAGGACCGCCGGGGGGCAGAATGAGCAGTTCTTC. This encodes CASRTAGGQNEQFF.

This clonotype was seen more than once but under ten times. The chain uses TRBV6-5 and TRBJ2-3, with a weak D call TRBD2 (6 bases). Trimming shortened V by 5 bases and J by 2 bases, and 11 bases separated the two germline ends. Germline V CDR1 and CDR2: MNHEY, SVGAGI. This CDR3 has 14 residues. The CDR3 sequence is CASSGGTVTDTQYF. The CDR3 nucleotides are TGTGCCAGCAGTGGGGGGACTGTCACAGATACGCAGTATTTT.

The V and J genes are TRBV7-2 and TRBJ1-3; possible D gene TRBD1, 5 bases. V was trimmed by 5 bases and J by 4 bases, leaving 18 bases between them. Germline CDR1 SGHTA, CDR2 FQGNSA. This CDR3 has 16 amino acids. The CDR3 is CASSPNRQGAGNTIYF. The CDR3 coding sequence is TGTGCCAGCAGCCCAAATCGGCAGGGAGCGGGAAACACCATATATTTT.

This clonotype showed up just a few times. V is TRBV7-3 and J is TRBJ2-5; unclear D gene. The CDR3 contains 14 residues. Germline V gene lookup returns CDR1 SGHTA and CDR2 FQGTGA. Trimming removed 3 bases at V and 5 bases at J, with 13 bases between. For the CDR3, the DNA is TGTGCCAGCAGCTTCGGCCAGGTGGGGGAGACCCAGTACTTC. It codes for CASSFGQVGETQYF.

The chain uses TRBV2 and TRBJ2-1; tentative D call: TRBD2 (6 bases). The V end lost 4 bases, the J end lost 4 bases, and 11 bases lay between the germline ends. The CDR3 runs 14 residues. Germline values: CDR1 SNHLY, CDR2 FYNNEI. The chain's CDR3 is CASSVGGSYNEQFF. In DNA form, the CDR3 reads TGTGCCAGCAGTGTTGGGGGGAGTTACAATGAGCAGTTCTTC.

This clonotype appeared a few times. The V and J genes are TRBV5-1 and TRBJ1-4, with 10 bases that match TRBD1. V shed 4 bases, J shed 8 bases, and the junction held 5 bases outside the gene matches. The germline CDR1 and CDR2 sequences are SGHRS and YFSETQ. This CDR3 contains 14 residues. CDR3 sequence reads: CASSRQGAEEKLFF. CDR3 DNA sequence: TGCGCCAGCAGCCGACAGGGGGCTGAAGAAAAACTGTTTTTT.

This chain's CDR3 is CASSAHPQVQETQYF. The CDR3 coding sequence is TGTGCCAGTAGTGCTCACCCGCAGGTCCAAGAGACCCAGTACTTC. The chain employs TRBV19 and TRBJ2-5; no reliable D call. The germline V gene has CDR1 LNHDA and CDR2 SQIVND (reference sequence). V was trimmed by 5 bases and J by 1 base, leaving 14 bases between them. This CDR3 spans 15 amino acids.

The chain uses TRBV27 and TRBJ1-5; TRBD1 is a possible D gene (6 bases). V was clipped by 6 bases and J by 7 bases, with 13 bases between them. Germline V lookup: CDR1 MNHEY, CDR2 SMNVEV (reference sequence). The CDR3 spans 13 residues. Written as DNA, the CDR3 is TGTGCCAGCAGAGGGGGGGGACACCAGCCCCAGCATTTT. This gives the protein CASRGGGHQPQHF.

Regarding this clonotype: Compared with germline, one end of the junction differs, possibly owing to a read error. This chain connects TRBV18 to TRBJ1-1; the D gene is possibly TRBD1 (5 bases). The CDR3 extends over 12 amino acids. Germline V lookup: CDR1 KGHSH, CDR2 LQKENI. The CDR3 DNA sequence: TGTGCCAGCTCAGCGGTGGCTTGGGGGGGAGTCTTT. It codes for CASSAVAWGGVF.